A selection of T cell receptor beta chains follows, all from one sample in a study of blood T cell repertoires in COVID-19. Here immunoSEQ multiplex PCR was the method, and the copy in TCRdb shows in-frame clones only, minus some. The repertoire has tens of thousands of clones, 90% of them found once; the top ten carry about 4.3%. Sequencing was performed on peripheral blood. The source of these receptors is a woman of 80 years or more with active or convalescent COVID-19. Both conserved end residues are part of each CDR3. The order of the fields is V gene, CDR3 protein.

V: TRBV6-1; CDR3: CASLHGGSPLHF
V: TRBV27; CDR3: CASTRAGVSYEQYF
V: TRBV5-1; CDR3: CASSSGGREETQYF
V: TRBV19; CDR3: CASSIQENYGYTF
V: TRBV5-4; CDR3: CASSTRESPLHF
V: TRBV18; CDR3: CASSADRDTEAFF
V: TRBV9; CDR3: CASSVGGTYNEQFF
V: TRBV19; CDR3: CASSIGGRTTGELFF
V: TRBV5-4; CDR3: CASSLGKGGTDTQYF
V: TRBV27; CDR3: CASSLAGDHEQYF
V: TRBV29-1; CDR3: CSVSGGDEQYF
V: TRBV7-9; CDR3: CASSPADGTSREQYF
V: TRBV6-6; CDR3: CASRITSNYGYTF
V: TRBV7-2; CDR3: CASSLVVRDQPQHF
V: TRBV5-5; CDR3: CASSFSSPVADTQYF
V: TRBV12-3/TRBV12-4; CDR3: CASTPPRGEQYF
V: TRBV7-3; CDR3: CASSGRVSGANVLTF
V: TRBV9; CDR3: CASSPGLAGGWGETQYF
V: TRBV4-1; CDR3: CASSQGGLFGNTIYF
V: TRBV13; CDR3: CASNRGRGNEQFF
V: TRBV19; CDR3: CASSIEYGRARETGELFF
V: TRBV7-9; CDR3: CASSKTLGTTSTYEQYF
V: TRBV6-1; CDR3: CASSEVGASNQPQHF
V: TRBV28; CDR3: CASSSPGGAQRSEQYF
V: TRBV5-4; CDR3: CASSFLGTSMGYEQYF
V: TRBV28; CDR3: CASKGWRLDNSPLHF
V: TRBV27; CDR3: CASSSRGPVDNEQFF
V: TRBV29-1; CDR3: CSVQDRGLYTEAFF
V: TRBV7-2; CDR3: CASSHTPGTGYNEQFF
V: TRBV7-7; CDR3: CASSLTGGVETQYF
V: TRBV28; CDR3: CASTESYEQYF
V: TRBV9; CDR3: CASSVGGRGPYEQYF
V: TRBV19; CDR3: CASSTGQGTSNEQFF
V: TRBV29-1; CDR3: CSVRDSFLGYTF
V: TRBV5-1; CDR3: CASRTGTQSPEQYF
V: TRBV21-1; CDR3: CASSFKNQPQHF
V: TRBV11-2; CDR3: CASSPSGTVNTEAFF
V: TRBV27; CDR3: CASSIRSTGARSLYGYTF
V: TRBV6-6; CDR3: CASSLGQGGLLPQHF
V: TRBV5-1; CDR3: CASSLEVGTNNEQFF
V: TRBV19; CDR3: CASSIIQVGREKLFF
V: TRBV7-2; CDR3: CASSFGLVVSYNEQFF
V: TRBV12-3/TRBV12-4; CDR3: CASSLAGGLEQYF
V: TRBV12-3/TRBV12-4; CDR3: CASSLAGVDTQYF
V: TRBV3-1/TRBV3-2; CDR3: CATGLPSGNTIYF
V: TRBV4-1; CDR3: CASSQDLGQTGEQYF
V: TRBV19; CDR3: CASSPWTGVNTEAFF
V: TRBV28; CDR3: CASSLPQVPEQYF
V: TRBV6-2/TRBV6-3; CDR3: CASSFPMREAFF
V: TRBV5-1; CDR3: CASSPQGQGATNRPPTGPPETQYF
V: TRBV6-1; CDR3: CASSEGQLSNQPQHF
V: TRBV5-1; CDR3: CASSFGGTSASHQETQYF
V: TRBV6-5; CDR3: CASNQRLSSYNEQFF